The 15 T cell receptor beta chains below were found in one sample sequenced in a study of T cell clones after liver transplantation. Here immunoSEQ multiplex PCR was the method, and the copy in TCRdb shows in-frame clones only, minus some. The table has 50,000 to 55,000 clones, approximately 71% seen once; the top ten hold around 10%. Source: CD4+ T cells from blood, taken around 4.5 years after liver transplant. The receptors were sampled from a human patient who received a liver transplant. These T cells may partly come from the graft donor.

This clone has more than one count but fewer than ten. The chain couples TRBV7-2 to TRBJ2-3, with D unresolved. The CDR3 is 15 amino acids. With 3 bases removed from V and 2 bases from J, the gap between germline ends came to 12 bases. The germline V gene encodes CDR1 SGHTA and CDR2 FQGNSA. CDR3 protein: CASSFGPLYTDTQYF. The CDR3 DNA sequence: TGTGCCAGCAGCTTCGGGCCACTGTACACAGATACGCAGTATTTT. Supplemented by reference TRBV7-2 and TRBJ2-3, the full variable domain reads GAGVSQSPSNKVTEKGKDVELRCDPISGHTALYWYRQSLGQGLEFLIYFQGNSAPDKSGLPSDRFSAERTGGSVSTLTIQRTQQEDSAVYLCASSFGPLYTDTQYFGPGTRLTVL.

The chain recombines TRBV6-1 with TRBJ1-5, with D uncertain. V gave up 8 bases and J gave up 7 bases, with 15 bases separating them. CDR1 MNHNS and CDR2 SASEGT come from the germline V gene. This CDR3 region has 13 residues. The CDR3 protein is CASSPDREQPQHF. The CDR3 DNA sequence: TGTGCCAGCTCCCCAGACCGAGAACAGCCCCAGCATTTT.

The rearrangement joins TRBV14 to TRBJ1-2, with D perhaps TRBD1 (5 bases). Trimming left V 0 bases short and J 8 bases short, with 10 bases between. Germline lookup yields CDR1 SGHDN and CDR2 FVKESK. The CDR3 has 13 amino acids. The CDR3 sequence is CASSQDTGRGYTF. As DNA, the CDR3 is TGTGCCAGCAGCCAAGATACGGGGCGAGGCTACACCTTC.

The V gene is TRBV2, the J gene TRBJ2-4; no reliable D call. The CDR3 runs to 15 residues. The germline V gene has CDR1 SNHLY and CDR2 FYNNEI. Trimming cost V 11 bases and J 0 bases, with 17 bases left between them. In DNA, the CDR3 is TGTGCCTGCCGGGCCTCCCAGTTAGCCAAAAACATTCAGTACTTC. This sequence encodes CACRASQLAKNIQYF.

The CDR3 sequence: CASSAQQGTNEKLFF. CDR3 bases: TGTGCCAGCAGCGCTCAACAGGGTACTAATGAAAAACTGTTTTTT. The V and J genes are TRBV6-1 and TRBJ1-4; a weak D match, TRBD1 (6 bases). Germline V gene sequence: CDR1 MNHNS, CDR2 SASEGT. This CDR3 comprises 15 residues. V was trimmed by 6 bases and J by 2 bases, leaving 13 bases between them.

The chain is built from TRBV19 and TRBJ2-2, with 7 bases aligning to TRBD1. CDR1 is LNHDA, CDR2 SQIVND, per germline (reference sequence). The CDR3 loop spans 14 amino acids. V trimming: 1 base; J trimming: 10 bases; junction bases outside the gene matches: 6. The CDR3 protein is CASSIVLQGKELFF. For the CDR3, the DNA is TGTGCCAGTAGTATAGTTCTACAGGGGAAGGAGCTGTTTTTT.

J is TRBJ1-2 and V is TRBV7-2; possibly TRBD1 for D (5 bases). CDR3 length: 17 amino acids. Germline V lookup: CDR1 SGHTA, CDR2 FQGNSA. The V end lost 2 bases, the J end lost 4 bases, and 20 bases lay between the germline ends. The CDR3 loop is CASSLKSPGWPIYGYTF. The CDR3 DNA reads TGTGCCAGCAGCTTAAAGAGCCCAGGGTGGCCGATCTATGGCTACACCTTC.

This chain connects TRBV11-2 to TRBJ1-3; D unresolved. Trimming took off 1 base at V and 3 bases at J, with 7 bases between the two ends. The CDR3 covers 14 residues. The germline CDR1 and CDR2 sequences are SGHAT and FQNNGV. As DNA, the CDR3 is TGTGCCAGCAGCTTAGCAATAATTGGAAACACCATATATTTT. It encodes CASSLAIIGNTIYF.

This chain connects TRBV4-1 to TRBJ2-2; TRBD1 matches at 10 bases. The CDR3 length is 17 residues. J lost 5 bases, V lost 0 bases, and 6 bases had no gene match. CDR1 is MGHRA, CDR2 YSYEKL, per germline. The CDR3 DNA reads as TGCGCCAGCAGCCAAGAAAGGGGACAGGGGAGGACCGGGGAGCTGTTTTTT. This translates into CASSQERGQGRTGELFF.

This clone was observed once. This chain's CDR3 is CASSLGRLGEKLFF. The CDR3 bases are TGTGCCAGCAGCTTAGGAAGGTTGGGTGAAAAACTGTTTTTT. The rearrangement links TRBV11-2 to TRBJ1-4; D gene unclear. The CDR3 length is 14 residues. Trimming stripped 1 base from V and 7 bases from J, with 10 bases between. The germline CDR1 and CDR2 sequences are SGHAT and FQNNGV.

The chain links TRBV7-9 to TRBJ2-2; D perhaps matches TRBD1 (6 bases). Trimming removed 5 bases at V and 1 base at J, with 14 bases between. CDR1 is SEHNR and CDR2 is FQNEAQ in the germline V gene (reference sequence). The CDR3 runs to 16 residues. The CDR3 spells CASSPMGRGNTGELFF. The CDR3 DNA reads as TGTGCCAGCAGCCCGATGGGCAGGGGGAACACCGGGGAGCTGTTTTTT. Complete variable domain (other parts from reference TRBV7-9 and TRBJ2-2): DTGVSQNPRHKITKRGQNVTFRCDPISEHNRLYWYRQTLGQGPEFLTYFQNEAQLEKSRLLSDRFSAERPKGSFSTLEIQRTEQGDSAMYLCASSPMGRGNTGELFFGEGSRLTVL.

A word on this clone: This same CDR3 is encoded by further DNA sequences in the sample. V is TRBV7-8 and J is TRBJ1-6; 10 bases line up with TRBD1. V gave up 5 bases and J gave up 0 bases; unmatched junction bases: 4. Germline loops: CDR1 SGHVS, CDR2 FQNEAQ. The CDR3 extends over 17 amino acids. The CDR3: CASSPRTGGSYNSPLHF. Here the CDR3 DNA reads TGTGCCAGCAGCCCGCGGACAGGGGGCTCCTATAATTCACCCCTCCACTTT.

This clone appeared a few times. The chain combines TRBV11-2 with TRBJ2-7; 9 nucleotides line up with TRBD1. CDR3 size: 15 residues. Germline CDR1 is SGHAT and CDR2 is FQNNGV. V dropped 5 bases and J dropped 1; count of bases not matched to a gene: 6. The CDR3 is CASSRGQGFSYEQYF. The DNA of the CDR3 is TGTGCCAGCAGCCGAGGACAGGGGTTTTCCTACGAGCAGTACTTC.

This clone was counted a few times. The rearrangement links TRBV7-2 to TRBJ1-5, with TRBD1 as a possible D gene (5 bases). This CDR3 region has 14 residues. The V and J ends lost 1 base and 4 bases respectively, with 8 bases between them. Germline V gene sequence: CDR1 SGHTA, CDR2 FQGNSA. The CDR3 DNA sequence: TGTGCCAGCAGCTTAGGACAGACTAATCAGCCCCAGCATTTT. This encodes CASSLGQTNQPQHF.

The CDR3 nucleotides read TGTGCCAGCAGCCCAGTAGGCGGGGGTGGCTCCTACGAGCAGTACTTC. The encoded protein is CASSPVGGGGSYEQYF. The chain combines TRBV7-2 with TRBJ2-7; 7 bases agree with TRBD2. V gave up 5 bases and J gave up 0 bases; unmatched junction bases: 10. The CDR3 totals 16 residues. Germline V gives CDR1 SGHTA, CDR2 FQGNSA.